Presented here are 32 T cell receptor beta chains from one specimen sequenced in a study of T cells expressing NK-cell markers. TCRdb re-called the 5' RACE reads and gives one entry per CDR3 protein, without DNA. The sample spans 350,000 to 500,000 distinct CDR3 sequences; the ten largest clones claim more than 7%. The sequencing input was blood T cells: a sorted CD56 or NKG2C T cell subset, CD4+ or CD8+ T cells, or bulk PBMC T cells (not recorded which). These receptors were taken from a woman between 18 and 70 years old in good health.

The chain combines TRBV11-1 with TRBJ2-5; TCRdb's D gene call, TRBD2, goes unchecked for lack of DNA. Looked up from germline, CDR1 is SGHAT and CDR2 is FQDESV (reference sequence). The CDR3 runs 18 residues. This CDR3 is CASSPPGTSGSMVETQYF.

The gene calls are TRBV10-3 and TRBJ1-4; TCRdb gives TRBD1 as the D gene, but with no DNA this cannot be confirmed. Germline CDR1 ENHRY, CDR2 SYGVKD. CDR3 size: 16 residues. The CDR3 spells CAISDARGQGDEKLFF.

The chain has TRBV7-3 and TRBJ2-1; TCRdb calls TRBD2, which cannot be checked without DNA. CDR3 size: 17 residues. The germline V gene has CDR1 SGHTA and CDR2 FQGTGA. Here the CDR3 reads CASSRNKGLAGVREQFF.

This chain uses TRBV29-1 with TRBJ2-7. Germline-derived CDR1 and CDR2 are SQVTM and ANQGSEA. The CDR3 is 12 residues long. The CDR3 sequence is CSAADSSYEQYF.

CDR3 residues: CASSQDLGTGSSGNTIYF. The chain has TRBV4-2 and TRBJ1-3; the D call from TCRdb, TRBD1, cannot be confirmed without DNA. Germline V gene lookup returns CDR1 LGHNA and CDR2 YNFKEQ. The CDR3 is 18 residues long.

The chain links TRBV5-1 to TRBJ1-5; absent DNA, TCRdb's TRBD1 call cannot be checked. CDR3 length: 15 amino acids. The germline gives CDR1 SGHRS, CDR2 YFSETQ. The CDR3 loop is CASRVEPGGNQPQHF. The full variable domain, completed using reference TRBV5-1 and TRBJ1-5, is KAGVTQTPRYLIKTRGQQVTLSCSPISGHRSVSWYQQTPGQGLQFLFEYFSETQRNKGNFPGRFSGRQFSNSRSEMNVSTLELGDSALYLCASRVEPGGNQPQHFGDGTRLSIL.

V and J are TRBV12-3 or TRBV12-4 and TRBJ1-2. The CDR3 length is 13 residues. The CDR3 reads CASSRRTDYGYTF.

The V gene is TRBV7-9, the J gene TRBJ1-1. The CDR3 totals 14 residues. Germline CDR1 reads SEHNR; CDR2 reads FQNEAQ (reference sequence). The CDR3 spells CASSKEPANTEAFF.

This chain uses TRBV12-3 or TRBV12-4 with TRBJ1-2; without DNA, the TCRdb call of TRBD1 cannot be checked. The CDR3 extends over 16 amino acids. The CDR3 loop is CASSPGEHLLNYGYTF.

The chain has TRBV12-3 or TRBV12-4 and TRBJ2-3; no DNA is available, so the TRBD1 call from TCRdb remains unchecked. The CDR3 is 16 residues long. The CDR3 protein is CASSFYWGDYTDTQYF.

The J gene is TRBJ1-5, the V gene TRBV20-1. The germline CDR1 and CDR2 sequences are DFQATT and SNEGSKA (reference sequence). The CDR3 covers 15 residues. The CDR3 loop reads CSARGQSFFNQPQHF.

The CDR3 sequence: CASSDPGQGEWNEQFF. This chain joins TRBV19 and TRBJ2-1; TCRdb selects TRBD1, and the lack of DNA leaves this call unchecked. The CDR3 has 16 residues. CDR1 is LNHDA and CDR2 is SQIVND in the germline V gene (reference sequence).

The V call is TRBV4-1, the J call TRBJ1-2; checking the TCRdb D call of TRBD1 is not possible without DNA. Germline V CDR1 and CDR2: MGHRA, YSYEKL. The CDR3 spans 14 residues. This chain's CDR3 is CASSQQQGANGYTF.

V gene TRBV29-1 combines with J gene TRBJ2-5; TCRdb designates TRBD2, a call that cannot be tested without DNA. The CDR3 extends over 18 amino acids. Germline CDR1 and CDR2: SQVTM and ANQGSEA. CDR3 sequence: CSVEDLPPSGGHQETQYF.

The chain links TRBV29-1 to TRBJ2-7. CDR1 and CDR2 (germline): SQVTM, ANQGSEA. The CDR3 has 13 residues. CDR3 amino acids: CSVKQQPLYEQYF.

The chain links TRBV11-2 to TRBJ2-6; TCRdb selects TRBD2, and the lack of DNA leaves this call unchecked. Germline CDR1 and CDR2: SGHAT and FQNNGV. The CDR3 extends over 19 amino acids. The chain's CDR3 is CASSLMRTSGRSGANVLTF.

The genes are TRBV5-6 and TRBJ2-7; TCRdb indicates TRBD1, and absent DNA this call remains unverified. CDR1 SGHDT and CDR2 YYEEEE come from the germline V gene. The CDR3 totals 12 residues. The CDR3 loop reads CASSFTGDEQYF.

The chain carries TRBV20-1 and TRBJ1-6. This CDR3 is built from 14 residues. Germline V gene sequence: CDR1 DFQATT, CDR2 SNEGSKA (reference sequence). CDR3 amino acids: CSARGGKADSPLHF.

V and J are TRBV10-3 and TRBJ2-7; TCRdb returns TRBD2, unconfirmable since there is no DNA. Germline values: CDR1 ENHRY, CDR2 SYGVKD. The length of the CDR3 is 17 residues. The CDR3 here is CAISAGGIAGDFYEQYF.

The J gene is TRBJ2-2, the V gene TRBV19; TCRdb calls TRBD2, which cannot be checked without DNA. The CDR3 runs 16 residues. The germline V gene has CDR1 LNHDA and CDR2 SQIVND (reference sequence). The CDR3 is CASRLGVTAYTGELFF.

CDR3 sequence reads: CASSRLGQGRTEAFF. This chain uses TRBV3-1 with TRBJ1-1; the D call from TCRdb, TRBD1, cannot be confirmed without DNA. Germline CDR1 reads LGHDT; CDR2 reads YNNKEL (reference sequence). This CDR3 has 15 amino acids. The variable domain in full, with the rest retrieved from reference TRBV3-1 and TRBJ1-1, is DTAVSQTPKYLVTQMGNDKSIKCEQNLGHDTMYWYKQDSKKFLKIMFSYNNKELIINETVPNRFSPKSPDKAHLNLHINSLELGDSAVYFCASSRLGQGRTEAFFGQGTRLTVV.

The gene calls are TRBV27 and TRBJ2-7; absent DNA, TCRdb's TRBD1 call cannot be checked. The germline gives CDR1 MNHEY, CDR2 SMNVEV (reference sequence). The CDR3 runs 13 residues. This chain's CDR3 is CASSSQGASEQYF.

The chain uses TRBV20-1 and TRBJ2-1; TCRdb's D gene call, TRBD2, goes unchecked for lack of DNA. This CDR3 contains 15 residues. Germline CDR1 and CDR2: DFQATT and SNEGSKA (reference sequence). The chain's CDR3 is CSAWTSGGLVNEQFF.

The CDR3 loop is CASREGVETQYF. The chain is built from TRBV25-1 and TRBJ2-5. Germline CDR1 is MGHDK and CDR2 is SYGVNS. This CDR3 is 12 amino acids long.

The rearrangement uses TRBV5-1 and TRBJ2-3; there is no DNA to check the TCRdb D call of TRBD1. The CDR3 contains 13 residues. Germline V gene data show CDR1 as SGHRS and CDR2 as YFSETQ. The CDR3 reads CASSGTGTDTQYF.

The chain carries TRBV3-1 and TRBJ1-3; TCRdb gives TRBD1 as the D gene, but with no DNA this cannot be confirmed. The CDR3 extends over 14 amino acids. Germline loops: CDR1 LGHDT, CDR2 YNNKEL (reference sequence). This CDR3 reads CASSRGQGGNTIYF.

The V gene is TRBV4-2, the J gene TRBJ2-6; checking the TCRdb D call of TRBD1 is not possible without DNA. Germline V gives CDR1 LGHNA, CDR2 YNFKEQ. This CDR3 contains 21 residues. The CDR3 sequence is CASSQVIRRGPSSSGANVLTF.

The chain recombines TRBV19 with TRBJ2-1; TCRdb reports TRBD2, a call that lacks DNA to check it against. Germline V gives CDR1 LNHDA, CDR2 SQIVND (reference sequence). The CDR3 length is 15 residues. This CDR3 reads CASSIATSGGDEQFF.

The gene calls are TRBV7-3 and TRBJ2-1; with no DNA, the TCRdb D assignment of TRBD1 cannot be verified. The CDR3 totals 14 residues. In germline, CDR1 is SGHTA, CDR2 FQGTGA. CDR3 region: CASSPGPYRGEQFF.

The rearrangement joins TRBV29-1 to TRBJ1-2; TCRdb's assignment of TRBD1 cannot be checked, as there is no DNA. Germline V CDR1 and CDR2: SQVTM, ANQGSEA. CDR3 size: 12 residues. The CDR3 sequence: CSVPGGARGYTF.

The chain joins TRBV5-1 to TRBJ2-2. The germline V gene has CDR1 SGHRS and CDR2 YFSETQ. The CDR3 runs 14 residues. CDR3 region: CASSLDLFTGELFF.

The genes are TRBV20-1 and TRBJ2-5; lacking DNA, the TRBD2 call made by TCRdb goes unchecked. The CDR3 totals 13 residues. The germline gives CDR1 DFQATT, CDR2 SNEGSKA (reference sequence). The CDR3 region is CSAPDSGRETQYF.